The sequence of this T cell receptor beta chain was determined in a study of cytomegalovirus exposure and HLA in healthy donors. The study, taken as a whole, reports: The authors confirmed in vitro that a few CMV-associated chains were specific for CMV antigens. For cytomegalovirus status, the classifier reportedly gave diagnoses with high specificity and sensitivity. Researchers counted 180 or so TCR beta chains as cytomegalovirus-associated.

This CDR3 comprises 15 residues. Germline CDR1 GTSNPN, CDR2 SVGIG (reference sequence). V lost 0 bases, J lost 8 bases, and 17 bases lay in between. TCRdb keeps only in-frame clones here, not all; method: immunoSEQ multiplex PCR. The data contain about 220,000 clones, over 80% of them singletons. Turning to this clone: Its antigen is undetermined.

A roughly 120-subject validation cohort, separate from the approximately 610-subject first cohort, supplied the donors. Sequenced: PBMCs. This chain connects TRBV30 to TRBJ2-1; weak D call: TRBD1 (5 bases). The clonotype was recovered from a woman aged 25 to 39 in good health and CMV-seropositive. CDR3 nucleotides: TGTGCCTGGAGTGTAGCCCACGGCAGGGATGATGAGCAGTTCTTC. This codes for CAWSVAHGRDDEQFF.